This T cell receptor beta chain originates from a study of response to subunit inactivated influenza vaccine. TCRdb independently ran MiXCR on the RT-PCR reads; one entry per CDR3 protein. The table includes some 540,000 distinct CDR3 sequences, under 25% detected once. The germline V and J ends were trimmed by 3 bases and 0 bases, with 10 bases remaining between them. CDR3 length: 15 amino acids. This sample also belongs to another study, concerning T cells expressing NK-cell markers. That paper adds: Generation of TCR beta cDNA was performed by 5'RACE template switching incorporating UMIs.

The source material was CD4+ T cells sorted from PBMCs, sampled 12 days after vaccination. The chain is built from TRBV12-3 or TRBV12-4 and TRBJ2-3; D is undetermined. The clonotype was recovered from a man over 45 who received an inactivated influenza vaccine. This chain's CDR3 is CASSFLLDSTDTQYF. The DNA for the CDR3 is TGTGCCAGCAGTTTTTTATTAGACAGCACAGATACGCAGTATTTT.